Each of the 6 T cell receptor beta chains below was sequenced from the same sample in a study of T-cell memory formation after mild COVID-19. TCRdb passed the 5' RACE reads through MiXCR, listing each CDR3 protein once. Counted here are approximately 250,000 distinct CDR3 sequences, approximately 15% occurring once; the ten biggest clones make up more than 2%. Sequenced sample: PBMCs or a T cell subset sorted from them (not recorded which). These receptors were taken from an adult woman who had mild COVID-19 (a few samples of this study predate the infection). Cell type and time point are not known.

The chain employs TRBV2 and TRBJ2-2; D unclear. Per germline, CDR1 SNHLY and CDR2 FYNNEI. This CDR3 has 12 amino acids. V lost 4 bases, J lost 8 bases, and 8 bases lay in between. As DNA, the CDR3 is TGTGCCAGCAGTGCCCGGAAAGGGGAGCTGTTTTTT. This translates into CASSARKGELFF.

This clonotype was picked up many times. The rearrangement uses TRBV29-1 and TRBJ2-5; D gene uncertain. V was trimmed by 6 bases and J by 3 bases, leaving 8 bases between them. CDR3 length: 11 residues. The V gene's germline CDR1 is SQVTM and CDR2 ANQGSEA. The DNA of the CDR3 is TGCAGCGTGTCCAGAAAAGAGACCCAGTACTTC. This sequence encodes CSVSRKETQYF.

There are a few counts of this clonotype. The CDR3 DNA reads TGCGCCAGCAGCTATGAACCGACAGGGGTCCAAGAGACCCAGTACTTC. As protein: CASSYEPTGVQETQYF. The chain has TRBV4-1 and TRBJ2-5, with TRBD1 identical over 8 bases. V lost 5 bases to trimming and J lost 1 base; unmatched junction nucleotides: 9. The CDR3 is made up of 16 amino acids. The germline gives CDR1 MGHRA, CDR2 YSYEKL.

J is TRBJ2-3 and V is TRBV13; 8 bases map to TRBD1. The CDR3 runs 20 residues. CDR1 is PRHDT, CDR2 FYEKMQ, per germline (reference sequence). Trimming cost V 2 bases and J 5 bases; bases outside gene matches: 21. Written as DNA, the CDR3 is TGTGCCAGCAGCTTATCTCGGTTGTTCCCTGTAGACAGGGGTGGAGATACGCAGTATTTT. Its translation is CASSLSRLFPVDRGGDTQYF. Combining the CDR3 with reference TRBV13 and TRBJ2-3 gives the whole variable domain AAGVIQSPRHLIKEKRETATLKCYPIPRHDTVYWYQQGPGQDPQFLISFYEKMQSDKGSIPDRFSAQQFSDYHSELNMSSLELGDSALYFCASSLSRLFPVDRGGDTQYFGPGTRLTVL.

The chain joins TRBV7-3 to TRBJ2-3; D possibly corresponds to TRBD2 (6 bases). CDR1 is SGHTA and CDR2 is FQGTGA in the germline V gene. The length of the CDR3 is 19 residues. Trimming took off 5 bases at V and 3 bases at J, with 27 bases between the two ends. CDR3 sequence reads: CASSLTKRVPFEMTDTQYF. CDR3 DNA: TGTGCCAGCAGCCTTACCAAGCGGGTTCCCTTTGAGATGACAGATACGCAGTATTTT.

The V gene is TRBV5-5, the J gene TRBJ2-2; TRBD1 matches 9 bases. Trimming cost V 2 bases and J 3 bases; bases outside gene matches: 14. This CDR3 is 19 amino acids long. Germline V gene lookup returns CDR1 SGHKS and CDR2 YYEKEE (reference sequence). The CDR3 sequence: CASSLIVNFRDRDTGELFF. The CDR3 coding sequence is TGTGCCAGCAGCTTAATCGTAAATTTCCGGGACAGGGACACCGGGGAGCTGTTTTTT.